This T cell receptor (beta chain) comes out of a study of shared clonotypes between healthy human individuals. Assay: immunoSEQ multiplex PCR; the TCRdb copy retains only in-frame clones and omits some. The sample records approximately 1,000,000 clones, 77% being singletons. Trimming pared 6 bases from V and 5 bases from J, leaving 11 bases between. The CDR3 contains 13 residues. CDR1 and CDR2 (germline): ENHRY, SYGVKD. The chain has TRBV10-3 and TRBJ2-1; D may correspond to TRBD1 or TRBD2 (7 bases each). The sequence came from a man younger than 35 in good health. Some clones in this sample may be carry-over from other donors' samples. Sequenced input: memory CD4+ T cells from PBMCs. Subset noted: CD45RA-negative fraction. The CDR3 DNA is TGTGCCATCAGCCAGGGGGGGGACAATGAGCAGTTCTTC. Translated, it gives CAISQGGDNEQFF.